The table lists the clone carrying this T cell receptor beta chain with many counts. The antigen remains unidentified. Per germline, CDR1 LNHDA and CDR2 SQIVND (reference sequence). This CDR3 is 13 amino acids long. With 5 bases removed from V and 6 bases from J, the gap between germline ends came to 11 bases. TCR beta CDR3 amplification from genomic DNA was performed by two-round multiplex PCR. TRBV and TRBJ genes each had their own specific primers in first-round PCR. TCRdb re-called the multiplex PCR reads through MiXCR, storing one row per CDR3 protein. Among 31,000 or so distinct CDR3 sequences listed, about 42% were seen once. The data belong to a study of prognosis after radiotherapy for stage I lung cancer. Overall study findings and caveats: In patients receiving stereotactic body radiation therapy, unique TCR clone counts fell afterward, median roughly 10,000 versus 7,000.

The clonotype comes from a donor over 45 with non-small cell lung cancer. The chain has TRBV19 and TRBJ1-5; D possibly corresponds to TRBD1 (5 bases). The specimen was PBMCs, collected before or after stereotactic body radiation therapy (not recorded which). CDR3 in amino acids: CASSGTGSQPQHF. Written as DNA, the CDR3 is TGTGCCAGTAGTGGGACGGGGAGTCAGCCCCAGCATTTT. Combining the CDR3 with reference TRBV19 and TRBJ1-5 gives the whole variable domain DGGITQSPKYLFRKEGQNVTLSCEQNLNHDAMYWYRQDPGQGLRLIYYSQIVNDFQKGDIAEGYSVSREKKESFPLTVTSAQKNPTAFYLCASSGTGSQPQHFGDGTRLSIL.